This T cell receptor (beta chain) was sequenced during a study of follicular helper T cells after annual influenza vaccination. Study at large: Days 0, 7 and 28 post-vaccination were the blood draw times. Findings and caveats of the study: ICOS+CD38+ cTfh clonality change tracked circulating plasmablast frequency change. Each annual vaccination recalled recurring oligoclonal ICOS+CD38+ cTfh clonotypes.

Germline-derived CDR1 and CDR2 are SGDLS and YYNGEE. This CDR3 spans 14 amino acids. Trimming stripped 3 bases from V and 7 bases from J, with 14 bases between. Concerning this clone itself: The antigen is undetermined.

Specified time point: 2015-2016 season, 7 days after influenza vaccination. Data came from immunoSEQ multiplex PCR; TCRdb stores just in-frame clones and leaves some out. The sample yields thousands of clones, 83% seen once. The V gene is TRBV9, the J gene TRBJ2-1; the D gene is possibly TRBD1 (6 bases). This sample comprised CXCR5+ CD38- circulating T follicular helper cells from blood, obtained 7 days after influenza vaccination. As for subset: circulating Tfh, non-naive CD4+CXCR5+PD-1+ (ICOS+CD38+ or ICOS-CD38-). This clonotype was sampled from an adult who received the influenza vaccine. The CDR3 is CASSGGPYGNEQFF. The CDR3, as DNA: TGTGCCAGCAGCGGGGGGCCGTATGGGAATGAGCAGTTCTTC.